The clone carrying this T cell receptor beta chain was seen at least ten times. Its antigen remains unidentified. V shed 6 bases and J 4 bases; nucleotides not matched to a gene: 8. This CDR3 contains 14 residues. Germline V gives CDR1 LGHDT, CDR2 YNNKEL (reference sequence). Assembly of TCR beta libraries relied on iRepertoire HTBI primers together with Arm-PCR of CDR3 regions. TCRdb reanalysed the multiplex PCR reads using MiXCR and keeps one entry per CDR3 protein. The sample yields under 800,000 distinct CDR3 sequences, roughly 15% seen once. The time point was: newly diagnosed GD, antithyroid drugs for less than 3 months. The TCR library was made from RNA that had been extracted from PBMCs in TRIzol. The data were taken from a study of regulatory T cells in long-lasting Graves disease. Points from the study as a whole: The analysis examined peripheral blood only and excluded thyroid tissue. When disease was persistent, TRBV28, TRBJ1-2 and TRBJ2-5 were the favored segments.

The data were also submitted as part of a second study, on T cells in Graves' hyperthyroidism and ophthalmopathy.

The sequenced sample was peripheral blood mononuclear cells (PBMCs), obtained at new diagnosis, from a patient treated with antithyroid drugs. The receptor's source is a woman in her twenties or thirties with Graves disease. The V call is TRBV3-1, the J call TRBJ1-2; TRBD1 agrees at 7 bases. For the CDR3, the DNA is TGTGCCAGCAGTCCCTTTGAGGGGGCCTATGGCTACACCTTC. Its translation is CASSPFEGAYGYTF.